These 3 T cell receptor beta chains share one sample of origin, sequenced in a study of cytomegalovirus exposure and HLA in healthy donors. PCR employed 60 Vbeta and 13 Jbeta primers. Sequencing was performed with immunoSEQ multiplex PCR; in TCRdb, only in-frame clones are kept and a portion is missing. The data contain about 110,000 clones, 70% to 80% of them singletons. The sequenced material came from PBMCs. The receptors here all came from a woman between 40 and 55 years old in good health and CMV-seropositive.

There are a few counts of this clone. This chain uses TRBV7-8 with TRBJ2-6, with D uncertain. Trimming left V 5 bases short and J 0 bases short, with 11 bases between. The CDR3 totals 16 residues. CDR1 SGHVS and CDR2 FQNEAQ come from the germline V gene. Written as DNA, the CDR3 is TGTGCCAGCAGCCTAGGCGCGTCCTCTGGGGCCAACGTCCTGACTTTC. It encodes CASSLGASSGANVLTF.

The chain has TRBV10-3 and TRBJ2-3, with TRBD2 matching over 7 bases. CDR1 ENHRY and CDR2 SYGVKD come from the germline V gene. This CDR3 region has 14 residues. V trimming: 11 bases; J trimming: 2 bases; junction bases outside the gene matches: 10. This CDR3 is CASRGELLTDTQYF. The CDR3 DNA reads TGTGCCTCACGGGGGGAACTTCTCACAGATACGCAGTATTTT.

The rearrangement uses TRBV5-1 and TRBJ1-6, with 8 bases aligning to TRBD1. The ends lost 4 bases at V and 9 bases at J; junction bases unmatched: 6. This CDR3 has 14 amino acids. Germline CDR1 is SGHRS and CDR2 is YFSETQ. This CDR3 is CASSTGQGSSPLHF. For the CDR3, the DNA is TGCGCCAGCAGCACCGGACAGGGATCTTCACCCCTCCACTTT.